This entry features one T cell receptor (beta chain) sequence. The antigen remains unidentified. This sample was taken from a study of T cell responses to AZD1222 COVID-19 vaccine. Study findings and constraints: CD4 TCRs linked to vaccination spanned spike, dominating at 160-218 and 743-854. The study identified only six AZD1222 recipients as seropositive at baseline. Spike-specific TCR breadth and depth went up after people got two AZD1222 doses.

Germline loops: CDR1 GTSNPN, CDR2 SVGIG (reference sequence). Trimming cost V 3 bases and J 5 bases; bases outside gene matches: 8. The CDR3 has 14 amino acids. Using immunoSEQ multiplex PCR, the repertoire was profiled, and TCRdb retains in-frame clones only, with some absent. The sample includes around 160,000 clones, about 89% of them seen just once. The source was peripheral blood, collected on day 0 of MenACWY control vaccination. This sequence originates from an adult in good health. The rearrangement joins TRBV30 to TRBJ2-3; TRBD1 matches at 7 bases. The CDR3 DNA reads TGTGCCTGGAGGGCTAAGGGGGCTGGAGATACGCAGTATTTT. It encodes CAWRAKGAGDTQYF.